The entry below describes one TCR beta chain. Which antigen it targets is not known. Per-base quality was not reported, and no clone a single base away is much larger than it. The data derive from a study of T cell repertoires in cytomegalovirus infection (dated by TCRdb to between 2018 and 2020). Describing the broader study: The HLA type of each donor mattered for the analysis, because public TCR beta signatures pointed to carriage of CMV infection along with the matching HLA type. General findings and caveats noted by the study authors: In both this cohort and an independent approximately 350-donor cohort, the cumulative frequency of public TCR beta family members distinguished carriers of CMV infection plus the relevant HLA type. The ex vivo response was dominated by HLA-C-restricted CMV-specific TCR beta clonotypes, which also provided the single most frequent clonotype in two of eight donors.

The germline V gene gives CDR1 as MDHEN and CDR2 as SYDVKM. From the cysteine up to the phenylalanine, the CDR3 has a length of 12 residues. Of the read, only the CDR3 DNA is kept; its 36 bases are in frame from base 1. Trimming at the junction amounts to 8 bases on V and 8 bases on J, and the germline ends lie 15 bases apart. Sequencer: Illumina HiSeq 1500. The public sequencing data were trimmed at Q25 with fastp and processed into clonotypes with MiXCR by TCRdb, which kept only in-frame beta chains. Merged by CDR3 protein, the rows form single entries marked with the most common genes and DNA. This sample holds 510,000 or so distinct CDR3 sequences; 26% were observed only once. The ten largest clones take up less than 15% of the sample.

The clonotype comes from a human donor in good health (CMV status not recorded). Some clones in this sample may be carry-over from other donors' samples. The receptor chain draws on TRBV28 and TRBJ1-2; no D gene call is confident. The material sequenced was PBMCs. The CDR3 loop reads CASGETMGGYTF. The DNA reads TGTGCCAGCGGAGAGACGATGGGGGGCTACACCTTC.